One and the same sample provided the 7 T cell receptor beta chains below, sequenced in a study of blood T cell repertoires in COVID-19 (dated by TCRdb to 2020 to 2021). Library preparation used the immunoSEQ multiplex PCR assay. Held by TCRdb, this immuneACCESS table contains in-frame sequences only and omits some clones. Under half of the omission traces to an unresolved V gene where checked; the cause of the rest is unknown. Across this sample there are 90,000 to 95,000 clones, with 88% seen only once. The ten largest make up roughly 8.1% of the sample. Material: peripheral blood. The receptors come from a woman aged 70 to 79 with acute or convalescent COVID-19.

The CDR3, as DNA: TGTGCCAGCAGTACCGCCGGGACAGGGTACCACAATGAGCAGTTCTTC. It encodes CASSTAGTGYHNEQFF. The chain employs TRBV2 and TRBJ2-1, with TRBD1 identical over 9 bases. Trimming took 5 bases from V and 5 from J; bases not matched to a gene: 10. The germline V gene encodes CDR1 SNHLY and CDR2 FYNNEI. This CDR3 region has 16 residues.

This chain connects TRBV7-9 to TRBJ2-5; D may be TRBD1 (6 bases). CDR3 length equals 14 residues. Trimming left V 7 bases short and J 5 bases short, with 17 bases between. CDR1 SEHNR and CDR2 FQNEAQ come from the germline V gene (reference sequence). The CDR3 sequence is CASNTGQQIETQYF. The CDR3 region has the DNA TGTGCCAGCAACACAGGACAGCAGATTGAGACCCAGTACTTC. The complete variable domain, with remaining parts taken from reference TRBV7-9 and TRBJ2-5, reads DTGVSQNPRHKITKRGQNVTFRCDPISEHNRLYWYRQTLGQGPEFLTYFQNEAQLEKSRLLSDRFSAERPKGSFSTLEIQRTEQGDSAMYLCASNTGQQIETQYFGPGTRLLVL.

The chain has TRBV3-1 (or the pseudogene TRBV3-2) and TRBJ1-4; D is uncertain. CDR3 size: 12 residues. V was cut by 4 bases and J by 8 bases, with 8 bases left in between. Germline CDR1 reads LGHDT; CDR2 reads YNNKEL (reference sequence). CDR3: CASSRLSEKLFF. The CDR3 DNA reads TGTGCCAGCAGCCGACTTAGCGAAAAACTGTTTTTT.

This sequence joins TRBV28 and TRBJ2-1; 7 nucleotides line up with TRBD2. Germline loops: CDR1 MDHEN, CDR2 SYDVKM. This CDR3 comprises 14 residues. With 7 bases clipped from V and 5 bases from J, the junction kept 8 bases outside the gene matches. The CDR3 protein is CASMSGTVNNEQFF. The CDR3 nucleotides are TGTGCCAGCATGAGCGGGACGGTTAACAATGAGCAGTTCTTC.

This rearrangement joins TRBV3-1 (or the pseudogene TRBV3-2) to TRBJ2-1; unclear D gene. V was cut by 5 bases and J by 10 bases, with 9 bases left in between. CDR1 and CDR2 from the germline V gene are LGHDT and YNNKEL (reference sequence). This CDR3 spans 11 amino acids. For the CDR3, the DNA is TGTGCCAGCAGCAACGGGTACGAGCAGTTCTTC. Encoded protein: CASSNGYEQFF.

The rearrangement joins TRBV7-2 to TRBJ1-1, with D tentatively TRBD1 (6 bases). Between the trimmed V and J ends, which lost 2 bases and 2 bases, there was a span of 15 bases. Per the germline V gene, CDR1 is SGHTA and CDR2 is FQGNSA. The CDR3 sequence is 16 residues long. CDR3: CASSLRRGQINTEAFF. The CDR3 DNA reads TGTGCCAGCAGCTTAAGGCGGGGGCAGATAAACACTGAAGCTTTCTTT.

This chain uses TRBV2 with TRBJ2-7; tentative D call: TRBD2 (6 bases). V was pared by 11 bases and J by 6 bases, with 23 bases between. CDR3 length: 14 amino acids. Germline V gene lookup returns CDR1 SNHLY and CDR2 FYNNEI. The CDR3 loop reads CAGGTSVGAGEQYF. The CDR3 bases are TGTGCCGGGGGGACTTCGGTAGGGGCGGGCGAGCAGTACTTC.